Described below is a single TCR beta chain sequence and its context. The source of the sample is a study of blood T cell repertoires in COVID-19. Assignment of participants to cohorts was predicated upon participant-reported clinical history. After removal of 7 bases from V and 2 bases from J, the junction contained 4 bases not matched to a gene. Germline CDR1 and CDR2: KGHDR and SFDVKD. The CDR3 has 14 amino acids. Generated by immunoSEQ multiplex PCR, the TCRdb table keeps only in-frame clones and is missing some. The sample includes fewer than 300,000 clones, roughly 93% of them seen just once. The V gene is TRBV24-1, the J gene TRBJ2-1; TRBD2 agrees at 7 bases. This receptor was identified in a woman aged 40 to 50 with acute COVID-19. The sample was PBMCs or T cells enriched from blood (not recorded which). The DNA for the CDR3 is TGTGCCACCAGCGAGCGGGAAACCTACAATGAGCAGTTCTTC. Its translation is CATSERETYNEQFF.